Given below is one T cell receptor (beta chain) in context. This specimen belongs to a study of blood T cell repertoires in COVID-19. For the study at large: COVID-19 samples collected from the United States, Italy and Spain covered acute and convalescent phases.

CDR1 MDHEN and CDR2 SYDVKM come from the germline V gene. The CDR3 covers 15 residues. V was pared by 2 bases and J by 1 base, with 11 bases between. In the authors' methods: Nucleated cell counts were estimated from reference gene primer amplification. This table comes from immunoSEQ multiplex PCR, and its TCRdb copy is limited to in-frame clones, with some not included. V, J and clone size are taken as reported in that table, and D and trimming were inferred from the DNA itself. The repertoire consists of approximately 170,000 clones, with roughly 80% occurring once and the leading ten covering 3% to 3.5%.

The receptor comes from a woman aged 25 to 39 who had recovered from COVID-19. The material sequenced was PBMCs or T cells enriched from blood (not recorded which). The V and J genes are TRBV28 and TRBJ1-2, with D maybe TRBD1 (5 bases). DNA for the CDR3: TGTGCCAGCAGTTTACCGGACGGACATAACTATGGCTACACCTTC. Protein product: CASSLPDGHNYGYTF.